What follows is one T cell receptor (beta chain) and its context. The source of the sample is a study of blood T cell repertoires in COVID-19. Study at large: Sites in the United States, Italy and Spain provided acute and convalescent COVID-19 samples. In each case, the material was cDNA or gDNA derived from T cells, B-cell-depleted T cells, or PBMCs.

The V and J ends lost 3 bases and 4 bases, in that order; junction bases with no gene match: 16. The CDR3 contains 18 residues. Looked up from germline, CDR1 is MDHEN and CDR2 is SYDVKM. Study processing details: Using reference gene primer amplification, nucleated cell counts were estimated. Profiled with immunoSEQ multiplex PCR; TCRdb holds only in-frame clones, not every one. From that table come the V and J calls and clone size; the DNA was used to work out D and trimming. The sample contains 40,000 to 55,000 clones, more than 70% of which appear only once. The V call is TRBV28, the J call TRBJ1-1; 8 bases align to TRBD1. The receptor comes from a human donor in a cohort sampled during active COVID-19. Sequencing input: peripheral blood. CDR3 DNA sequence: TGTGCCAGCAGTTTGGACAGGGTGAGATTTCTGTTCGTCACTGAAGCTTTCTTT. Translation gives CASSLDRVRFLFVTEAFF.